This passage covers 31 T cell receptor beta chains from one sample sequenced in a study of vaccination and CD4 T cells after COVID-19 (dated by TCRdb to between 2022 and 2023). No antigen has been identified for these receptors. Library creation used PCR. TCRdb shows the sequencer as Illumina iSeq 100. TCR sequencing of DNA from cultured CD4+ T cells used the Oncomine TCR Beta short-read assay at the Johns Hopkins FTIC core. TCRdb reprocessing: public reads trimmed at Q25 with fastp, clones called with MiXCR, in-frame beta chains kept. Rows are combined by CDR3 protein, so each entry shows the most common genes and DNA. In this sample the table shows fewer than 15,000 distinct CDR3 sequences, roughly 68% of which occur a single time. The top ten hold just over 7% of the sample. Interpreted using the paper, the treatment or condition label stands for: roughly nine-day PBMC culture with coronavirus spike peptide pools or control peptides (ViraFEST assay).

This specimen was CD4+ T cells from blood, cultured in vitro, taken before SARS-CoV-2 vaccination. The origin of the receptors is a human donor who had recovered from COVID-19.

J is TRBJ2-7 and V is TRBV7-9; tentatively, D is TRBD1 (5 bases). In germline, CDR1 is SEHNR, CDR2 FQNEAQ (reference sequence). The CDR3 covers 12 residues. V gave up 3 bases and J gave up 4 bases, with 7 bases separating them. The CDR3 DNA reads TGTGCCAGCAGCTTCCAGGGTTACGAGCAGTACTTC. Translated, it gives CASSFQGYEQYF.

The rearrangement joins TRBV29-1 to TRBJ1-5; D unresolved. Germline V CDR1 and CDR2: SQVTM, ANQGSEA. The CDR3 sequence is 13 residues long. V was cut by 3 bases and J by 7 bases, with 13 bases left in between. The CDR3 is CSVEWGIGQPQHF. CDR3 DNA sequence: TGCAGCGTTGAGTGGGGAATTGGACAGCCCCAGCATTTT.

In nucleotides, the CDR3 is TGTGCCAGCGGGGGACGGCAGCTTAAAGAGACCCAGTACTTC. It encodes CASGGRQLKETQYF. V is TRBV11-2 and J is TRBJ2-5; the D gene could be TRBD1 or TRBD2 (5 bases each). The germline gives CDR1 SGHAT, CDR2 FQNNGV. This CDR3 spans 14 amino acids. The V end was cut by 8 bases, the J end by 3 bases, with 16 bases between.

The chain has TRBV11-2 and TRBJ2-3; D gene unclear. In germline, CDR1 is SGHAT, CDR2 FQNNGV. The CDR3 is made up of 11 amino acids. V gave up 5 bases and J gave up 4 bases, with 4 bases separating them. The CDR3 bases are TGTGCCAGCAGCCCGGCAGATACGCAGTATTTT. Amino acids: CASSPADTQYF.

The chain carries TRBV7-9 and TRBJ1-5; 10 nucleotides match TRBD1. There are 15 residues in the CDR3. V was pared by 5 bases and J by 2 bases, with 3 bases of the junction left unmatched. CDR1 and CDR2 (germline): SEHNR, FQNEAQ (reference sequence). This CDR3 is CASSGDRGGNQPQHF. The CDR3 bases are TGTGCCAGCAGCGGGGACAGGGGCGGCAATCAGCCCCAGCATTTT. The complete variable domain, with remaining parts taken from reference TRBV7-9 and TRBJ1-5, reads DTGVSQNPRHKITKRGQNVTFRCDPISEHNRLYWYRQTLGQGPEFLTYFQNEAQLEKSRLLSDRFSAERPKGSFSTLEIQRTEQGDSAMYLCASSGDRGGNQPQHFGDGTRLSIL.

This clonotype has more than one count but fewer than ten. The chain recombines TRBV19 with TRBJ2-5; the D gene could be TRBD1 or TRBD2 (5 bases each). This CDR3 is built from 13 residues. Looked up from germline, CDR1 is LNHDA and CDR2 is SQIVND (reference sequence). The V and J ends lost 7 bases and 7 bases respectively, with 16 bases between them. Here the CDR3 reads CASIFRDPGTQYF. The DNA for the CDR3 is TGTGCCAGTATATTCCGGGACCCCGGGACCCAGTACTTC. Supplemented by reference TRBV19 and TRBJ2-5, the full variable domain reads DGGITQSPKYLFRKEGQNVTLSCEQNLNHDAMYWYRQDPGQGLRLIYYSQIVNDFQKGDIAEGYSVSREKKESFPLTVTSAQKNPTAFYLCASIFRDPGTQYFGPGTRLLVL.

Written as DNA, the CDR3 is TGCAGTGCCCCGCAAGATGATCTTAATTCACCCCTCCACTTT. Its translation is CSAPQDDLNSPLHF. The chain combines TRBV20-1 with TRBJ1-6; D gene ambiguous. The germline gives CDR1 DFQATT, CDR2 SNEGSKA (reference sequence). Deletions cut 6 bases from V and 6 bases from J, with 15 bases between. The CDR3 spans 14 residues.

The chain joins TRBV7-2 to TRBJ2-5; D gene ambiguous. CDR1 and CDR2 (germline): SGHTA, FQGNSA. The CDR3 covers 13 residues. Trimming took 1 base from V and 1 from J, leaving 4 bases between them. The CDR3 DNA reads as TGTGCCAGCAGCTTAGTCAGCCAAGAGACCCAGTACTTC. It codes for CASSLVSQETQYF.

This clonotype has a single count. This rearrangement joins TRBV18 to TRBJ2-7; tentatively, D is TRBD1 (6 bases). CDR3 length: 14 amino acids. The ends were cut back, 3 bases at V and 0 bases at J, with 9 bases in the middle. Germline V gene data show CDR1 as KGHSH and CDR2 as LQKENI. For the CDR3, the DNA is TGTGCCAGCTCACCTCGACAGGACTCCTACGAGCAGTACTTC. Translated, it gives CASSPRQDSYEQYF.

The chain is built from TRBV7-2 and TRBJ1-3; the D is unclear. The CDR3 contains 16 residues. Trimming stripped 1 base from V and 3 bases from J, with 13 bases between. Germline CDR1 is SGHTA and CDR2 is FQGNSA. CDR3 nucleotide sequence: TGTGCCAGCAGCTTAGGGGCGCCCAGCGGTGGAAACACCATATATTTT. As protein: CASSLGAPSGGNTIYF.

V gene TRBV6-2 or TRBV6-3 combines with J gene TRBJ2-1; TRBD2 agrees at 9 bases. The CDR3 has 17 residues. The J segment lost 3 bases and the V segment lost 3 bases, leaving 9 bases of the junction unmatched. From germline, CDR1 is MNHEY and CDR2 SVGEGT. The CDR3 coding sequence is TGTGCCAGCAGTTATAGTCCTCCTAGCGGGATCTACAATGAGCAGTTCTTC. Its protein product is CASSYSPPSGIYNEQFF.

The genes are TRBV20-1 and TRBJ2-2; 9 bases align to TRBD1. The germline CDR1 and CDR2 sequences are DFQATT and SNEGSKA (reference sequence). V lost 0 bases and J lost 4; bases outside the gene matches: 3. The CDR3 runs 15 residues. The CDR3 sequence is CSARELDRGTGELFF. CDR3 bases: TGCAGTGCTAGAGAATTGGACAGGGGCACCGGGGAGCTGTTTTTT.

The rearrangement uses TRBV10-1 and TRBJ2-6; the D gene is possibly TRBD2 (5 bases). The germline V and J ends were trimmed by 2 bases and 13 bases, with 12 bases remaining between them. Germline CDR1 and CDR2: WNHNN and SYGVQD (reference sequence). The CDR3 has 13 amino acids. CDR3 protein: CASSEAGGGVLTF. CDR3 bases: TGCGCCAGCAGTGAGGCGGGTGGTGGGGTCCTGACTTTC.

The chain links TRBV10-3 to TRBJ2-5; tentatively, D is TRBD1 (5 bases). Trimming cost V 2 bases and J 9 bases, with 19 bases left between them. The CDR3 runs to 15 residues. Per the germline V gene, CDR1 is ENHRY and CDR2 is SYGVKD. The CDR3 loop is CAISEGSGVQGAQYF. The CDR3 DNA sequence: TGTGCCATCAGTGAGGGATCGGGCGTTCAAGGGGCCCAGTACTTC.

There are a few counts of this clonotype. The chain joins TRBV20-1 to TRBJ1-2, with TRBD1 identical over 7 bases. The CDR3 length is 15 residues. CDR1 and CDR2 from the germline V gene are DFQATT and SNEGSKA (reference sequence). V lost 0 bases and J lost 3; bases outside the gene matches: 7. The CDR3 DNA is TGCAGTGCTAGAGATTTGGGGACAGACGACTATGGCTACACCTTC. As protein: CSARDLGTDDYGYTF.

V and J are TRBV11-2 and TRBJ1-3; a weak D match, TRBD1 (5 bases). The germline V and J ends were trimmed by 5 bases and 4 bases, with 15 bases remaining between them. CDR1 and CDR2 from the germline V gene are SGHAT and FQNNGV. The CDR3 is 15 amino acids. DNA of the CDR3: TGTGCCAGCAGCGATACGGGGCCCTGGGGAAACACCATATATTTT. Translation gives CASSDTGPWGNTIYF.

The V and J genes are TRBV29-1 and TRBJ1-2; D is unresolved. The ends were cut back, 2 bases at V and 3 bases at J, with 4 bases in the middle. The CDR3 runs 11 residues. Germline-derived CDR1 and CDR2 are SQVTM and ANQGSEA. The CDR3 DNA sequence: TGCAGCGTTGAAATAGACTATGGCTACACCTTC. Its protein is CSVEIDYGYTF.

The gene calls are TRBV6-1 and TRBJ2-2; 7 nucleotides line up with TRBD2. Germline V CDR1 and CDR2: MNHNS, SASEGT. With 10 bases clipped from V and 2 bases from J, the junction kept 7 bases outside the gene matches. The CDR3 runs to 14 residues. The DNA of the CDR3 is TGTGCCATCAGGGAGGGCCCAAACACCGGGGAGCTGTTTTTT. It is translated as CAIREGPNTGELFF.

This clonotype has more than one count but fewer than ten. The chain is built from TRBV6-2 or TRBV6-3 and TRBJ1-5; D ambiguous. The CDR3 extends over 12 amino acids. CDR1 and CDR2 (germline): MNHEY, SVGEGT. Trimming left V 2 bases short and J 4 bases short, with 3 bases between. CDR3 residues: CASSYLNQPQHF. In DNA form, the CDR3 reads TGTGCCAGCAGTTACCTTAATCAGCCCCAGCATTTT.

A single count supports this clonotype. V and J are TRBV5-6 and TRBJ2-5, with D unresolved. This CDR3 comprises 12 residues. Between the trimmed V and J ends, which lost 1 base and 10 bases, there was a span of 11 bases. The germline V gene encodes CDR1 SGHDT and CDR2 YYEEEE. CDR3 residues: CASSLRLQIQYF. CDR3 DNA: TGTGCCAGCAGCTTGCGACTGCAGATCCAGTACTTC.

V gene TRBV24-1 combines with J gene TRBJ1-5; maybe TRBD1 (5 bases). V lost 9 bases to trimming and J lost 10 bases, with 27 bases between them. Germline V lookup: CDR1 KGHDR, CDR2 SFDVKD. The CDR3 has 16 amino acids. The CDR3 DNA reads TGTGCCACCCGTAAGTTTGTTCAGGGACTGAGACAACCCCAGCATTTT. Protein product: CATRKFVQGLRQPQHF.

This clonotype was detected a few times. The V gene is TRBV15, the J gene TRBJ1-5, with D maybe TRBD1 (5 bases). V was clipped by 4 bases and J by 5 bases, with 12 bases between them. This CDR3 is built from 14 residues. Germline CDR1 LNHNV, CDR2 YYDKDF (reference sequence). CDR3 nucleotide sequence: TGTGCCACCAGCATAGCTGGGACTCATCAGCCCCAGCATTTT. Translating it yields CATSIAGTHQPQHF.

The chain has TRBV19 and TRBJ2-3; D is ambiguous. V was trimmed by 3 bases and J by 5 bases, leaving 15 bases between them. The CDR3 is 15 amino acids. Germline V gene data show CDR1 as LNHDA and CDR2 as SQIVND (reference sequence). The CDR3 spells CASSIGLVEKDTQYF. DNA of the CDR3: TGTGCCAGTAGTATTGGCCTAGTCGAGAAAGATACGCAGTATTTT.

A few counts support this clonotype. The rearrangement uses TRBV6-1 and TRBJ1-6, with 8 bases lining up with TRBD1. The CDR3 extends over 15 amino acids. V lost 6 bases to trimming and J lost 7 bases; unmatched junction nucleotides: 8. The germline CDR1 and CDR2 sequences are MNHNS and SASEGT. Here the CDR3 reads CASRPRQGSNSPLHF. In DNA form, the CDR3 reads TGTGCCAGCAGACCCAGACAGGGGTCAAATTCACCCCTCCACTTT.

The chain carries TRBV6-1 and TRBJ1-2; the match to TRBD1 covers 11 bases. Germline assignment: CDR1 MNHNS and CDR2 SASEGT. The CDR3 totals 14 residues. After removal of 7 bases from V and 9 bases from J, the junction contained 10 bases not matched to a gene. The CDR3 DNA reads as TGTGCCAGCACCCCGCCCGGGACAGGGGGGAGCTACACCTTC. It is translated as CASTPPGTGGSYTF.

The chain employs TRBV6-1 and TRBJ2-7; D gene ambiguous. The CDR3 loop spans 13 amino acids. Germline CDR1 and CDR2: MNHNS and SASEGT. V dropped 6 bases and J dropped 1 base, with 10 bases sitting between them. The CDR3, as DNA: TGTGCCAGCAGCCCACCTTTGTCCTACGAGCAGTACTTC. Its protein product is CASSPPLSYEQYF.

This clonotype was observed a handful of times. The chain joins TRBV12-3 or TRBV12-4 to TRBJ1-5, with a weak D call TRBD1 (5 bases). The CDR3 spans 14 residues. Trimming took off 3 bases at V and 4 bases at J, with 10 bases between the two ends. CDR3 amino acids: CASSLGRRNQPQHF. The CDR3 DNA reads TGTGCCAGCAGTTTGGGGCGAAGGAATCAGCCCCAGCATTTT.

The gene calls are TRBV20-1 and TRBJ2-1, with TRBD2 matching over 8 bases. The CDR3 runs to 15 residues. Germline V lookup: CDR1 DFQATT, CDR2 SNEGSKA (reference sequence). Trimming took 5 bases from V and 4 from J; bases not matched to a gene: 10. This CDR3 reads CSALKREWGYNEQFF. CDR3 DNA sequence: TGCAGTGCTCTGAAGCGGGAGTGGGGTTACAATGAGCAGTTCTTC.

This clonotype was detected only a few times. The rearrangement uses TRBV20-1 and TRBJ2-5; no clear D. The ends were cut back, 0 bases at V and 1 base at J, with 12 bases in the middle. Germline V gives CDR1 DFQATT, CDR2 SNEGSKA (reference sequence). The length of the CDR3 is 15 residues. The CDR3 sequence: CSARDRITAQETQYF. Here the CDR3 DNA reads TGCAGTGCTAGAGATCGTATTACGGCCCAAGAGACCCAGTACTTC.

V is TRBV29-1 and J is TRBJ2-5, with D tentatively TRBD2 (6 bases). CDR1 and CDR2 (germline): SQVTM, ANQGSEA. This CDR3 has 13 amino acids. The ends were cut back, 5 bases at V and 3 bases at J, with 13 bases in the middle. The CDR3 coding sequence is TGCAGCGTTCGAATTAGCGGAAAAGAGACCCAGTACTTC. Amino acid sequence: CSVRISGKETQYF.

This chain uses TRBV20-1 with TRBJ1-2, with 10 bases matching TRBD1. Germline CDR1 is DFQATT and CDR2 is SNEGSKA (reference sequence). The CDR3 sequence is 14 residues long. The trim removed 4 bases at V and 5 bases at J, leaving 7 bases unmatched. The CDR3 loop is CSATRPGQGYGYTF. In nucleotides, the CDR3 is TGCAGTGCTACCCGACCGGGACAGGGGTATGGCTACACCTTC.